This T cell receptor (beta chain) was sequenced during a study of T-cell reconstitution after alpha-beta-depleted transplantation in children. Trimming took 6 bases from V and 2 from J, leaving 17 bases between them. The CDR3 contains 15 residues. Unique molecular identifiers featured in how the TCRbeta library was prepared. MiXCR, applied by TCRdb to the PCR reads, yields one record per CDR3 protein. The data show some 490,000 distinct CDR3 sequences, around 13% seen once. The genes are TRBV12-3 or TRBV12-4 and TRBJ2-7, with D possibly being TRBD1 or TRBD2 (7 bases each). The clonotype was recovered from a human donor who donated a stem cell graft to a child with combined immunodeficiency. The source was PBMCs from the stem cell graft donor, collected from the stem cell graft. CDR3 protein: CASSWEGASPYEQYF. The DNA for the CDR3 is TGTGCCAGCAGCTGGGAGGGGGCCTCCCCCTACGAGCAGTACTTC.